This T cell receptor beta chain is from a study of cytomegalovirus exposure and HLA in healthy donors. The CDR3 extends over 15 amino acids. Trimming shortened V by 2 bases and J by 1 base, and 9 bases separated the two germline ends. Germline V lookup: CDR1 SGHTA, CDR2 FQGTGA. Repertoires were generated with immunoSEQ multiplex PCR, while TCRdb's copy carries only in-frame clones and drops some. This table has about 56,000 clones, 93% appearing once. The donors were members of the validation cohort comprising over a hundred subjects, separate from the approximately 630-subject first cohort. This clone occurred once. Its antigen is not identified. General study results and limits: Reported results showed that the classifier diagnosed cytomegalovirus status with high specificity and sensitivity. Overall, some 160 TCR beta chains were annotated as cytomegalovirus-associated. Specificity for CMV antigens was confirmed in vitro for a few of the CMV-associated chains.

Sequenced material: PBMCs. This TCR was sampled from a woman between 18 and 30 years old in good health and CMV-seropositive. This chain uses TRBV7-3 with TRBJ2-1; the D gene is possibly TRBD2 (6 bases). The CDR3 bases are TGTGCCAGCAGCTTAGAGGGAGGATCCTACAATGAGCAGTTCTTC. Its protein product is CASSLEGGSYNEQFF.